These 3 T cell receptor beta chains came from one sample sequenced in a study of T cells in women clearing cervical HPV infection. Only in-frame clones appear in the TCRdb table, and some are missing; sequencing was by immunoSEQ multiplex PCR. The sample features more than 40,000 clones, with 0.8% to 1% in its top ten. Sequenced sample: blood buffy coat. These receptors were taken from a woman between 18 and 69 years old with a cervical HPV16 infection that either progressed to CIN3+ or cleared (not recorded which).

Worth noting for this clone: Read data end 3 residues before the CDR3 end; the end is taken from the germline J gene. The rearrangement links TRBV12-3 or TRBV12-4 to TRBJ1-6, with a weak D call TRBD1 (6 bases). V lost 3 bases and J 9 bases, leaving 12 bases between the germline ends. The CDR3 runs to 14 residues. CDR3 protein: CASSFGRGGSPLHF. Incomplete CDR3 DNA: TGTGCCAGCAGTTTTGGGAGAGGGGGTTCACCC.

To note about this clone: The read comes to an end 3 residues before the CDR3 does, leaving the germline J gene to fill in the end. The V call is TRBV7-9, the J call TRBJ1-2; D gene unclear. Germline V lookup: CDR1 SEHNR, CDR2 FQNEAQ (reference sequence). This CDR3 spans 12 amino acids. The CDR3 DNA, read in part, is TGTGCCAGCAGCTACCCGTTTCGCGAC. Protein sequence: CASSYPFRD. The whole CDR3 reads CASSYPFRDYTF.

On this clone itself: The read comes to an end 3 residues before the CDR3 does, leaving the germline J gene to fill in the end. The gene calls are TRBV5-4 and TRBJ1-1; tentatively, D is TRBD1 (5 bases). With 5 bases removed from V and 1 base from J, the gap between germline ends came to 12 bases. Germline-derived CDR1 and CDR2 are SGHNT and YYREEE (reference sequence). There are 14 residues in the CDR3. The DNA read from the CDR3 is TGTGCCAGCAGGGGGGGTGGTCCGAACACTGAA. Protein product: CASRGGGPNTE. The full CDR3 sequence reads CASRGGGPNTEAFF.